The present entry profiles one T cell receptor (beta chain) with its context. The entry originates in a study of blood T cell repertoires in COVID-19. About the study: The United States, Italy and Spain provided the acute and convalescent COVID-19 samples. In each case, the material was cDNA or gDNA derived from T cells, B-cell-depleted T cells, or PBMCs.

Original data processing: Reference gene primer amplification gave nucleated cell count estimates. TCRdb's table, derived via immunoSEQ multiplex PCR, lists solely in-frame clones and lacks some. V and J calls and clone size come straight from that table; D and trimming were deduced from the DNA. The sample lists roughly 280,000 clones, around nine tenths occurring once. It was during active infection that Seattle patients were enrolled and then longitudinally followed. Material: peripheral blood. The source is a woman aged 30 to 39 with COVID-19, enrolled during active disease.

CDR3: CAWSVSGAYEQYF. CDR3 DNA: TGTGCCTGGAGTGTTAGCGGGGCCTACGAGCAGTACTTC. This chain connects TRBV30 to TRBJ2-7; 8 bases agree with TRBD2. CDR3 length equals 13 residues. CDR1 and CDR2 (germline): GTSNPN, SVGIG (reference sequence). The ends lost 0 bases at V and 2 bases at J; junction bases unmatched: 0.